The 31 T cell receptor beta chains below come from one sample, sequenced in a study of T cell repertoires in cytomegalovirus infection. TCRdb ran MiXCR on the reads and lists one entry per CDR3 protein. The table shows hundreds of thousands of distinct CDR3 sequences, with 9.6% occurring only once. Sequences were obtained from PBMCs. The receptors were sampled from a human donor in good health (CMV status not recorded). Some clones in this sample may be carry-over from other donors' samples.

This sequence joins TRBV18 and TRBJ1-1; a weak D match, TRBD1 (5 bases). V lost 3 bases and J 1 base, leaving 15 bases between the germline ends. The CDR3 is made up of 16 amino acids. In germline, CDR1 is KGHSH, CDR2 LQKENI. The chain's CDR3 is CASSPSGGIRNTEAFF. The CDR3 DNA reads TGTGCCAGCTCACCCTCCGGGGGAATAAGGAACACTGAAGCTTTCTTT.

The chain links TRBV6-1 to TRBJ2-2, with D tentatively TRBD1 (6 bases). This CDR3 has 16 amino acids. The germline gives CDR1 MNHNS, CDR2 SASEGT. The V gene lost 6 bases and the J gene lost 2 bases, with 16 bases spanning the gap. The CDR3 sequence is CASSRRTEINTGELFF. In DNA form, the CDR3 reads TGTGCCAGCAGCCGACGGACAGAGATTAACACCGGGGAGCTGTTTTTT.

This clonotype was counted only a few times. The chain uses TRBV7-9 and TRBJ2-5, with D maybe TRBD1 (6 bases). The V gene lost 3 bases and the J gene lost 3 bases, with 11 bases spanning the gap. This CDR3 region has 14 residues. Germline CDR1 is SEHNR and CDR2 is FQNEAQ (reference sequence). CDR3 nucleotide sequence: TGTGCCAGCAGCTTCCCGAACAGGGAAGAGACCCAGTACTTC. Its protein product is CASSFPNREETQYF.

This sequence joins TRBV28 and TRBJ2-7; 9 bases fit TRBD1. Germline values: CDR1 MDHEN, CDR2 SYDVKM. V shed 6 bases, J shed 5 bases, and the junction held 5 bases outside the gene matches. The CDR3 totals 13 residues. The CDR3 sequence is CASSWDRADEQYV. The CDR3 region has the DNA TGTGCCAGCAGCTGGGACAGGGCGGACGAGCAGTACGTC.

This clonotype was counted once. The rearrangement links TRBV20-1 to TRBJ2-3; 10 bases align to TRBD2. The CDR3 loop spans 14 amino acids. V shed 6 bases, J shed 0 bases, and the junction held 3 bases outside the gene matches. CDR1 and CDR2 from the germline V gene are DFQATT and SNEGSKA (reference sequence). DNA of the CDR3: TGCAGTGCACTGACTAGCGGGAGCACAGATACGCAGTATTTT. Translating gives CSALTSGSTDTQYF.

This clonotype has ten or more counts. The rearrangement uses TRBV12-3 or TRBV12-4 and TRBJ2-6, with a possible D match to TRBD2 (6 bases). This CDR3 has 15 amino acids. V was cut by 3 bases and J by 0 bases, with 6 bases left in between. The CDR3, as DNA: TGTGCCAGCAGTTTCGGGAGCTCTGGGGCCAACGTCCTGACTTTC. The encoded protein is CASSFGSSGANVLTF.

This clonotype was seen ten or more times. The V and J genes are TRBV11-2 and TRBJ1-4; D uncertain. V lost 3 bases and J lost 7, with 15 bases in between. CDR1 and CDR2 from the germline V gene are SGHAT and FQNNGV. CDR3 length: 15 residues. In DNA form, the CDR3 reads TGTGCCAGCAGCTTTCGGCGGCAGTCAAGTGAAAAACTGTTTTTT. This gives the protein CASSFRRQSSEKLFF. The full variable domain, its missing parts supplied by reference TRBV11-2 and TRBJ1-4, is EAGVAQSPRYKIIEKRQSVAFWCNPISGHATLYWYQQILGQGPKLLIQFQNNGVVDDSQLPKDRFSAERLKGVDSTLKIQPAKLEDSAVYLCASSFRRQSSEKLFFGSGTQLSVL.

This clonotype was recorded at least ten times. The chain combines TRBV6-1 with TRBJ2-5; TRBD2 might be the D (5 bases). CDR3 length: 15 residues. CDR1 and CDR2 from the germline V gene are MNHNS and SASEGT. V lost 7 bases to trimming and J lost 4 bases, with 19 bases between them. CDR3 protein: CASKEGAGFPETQYF. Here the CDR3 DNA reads TGTGCCAGCAAAGAGGGTGCGGGTTTCCCAGAGACCCAGTACTTC.

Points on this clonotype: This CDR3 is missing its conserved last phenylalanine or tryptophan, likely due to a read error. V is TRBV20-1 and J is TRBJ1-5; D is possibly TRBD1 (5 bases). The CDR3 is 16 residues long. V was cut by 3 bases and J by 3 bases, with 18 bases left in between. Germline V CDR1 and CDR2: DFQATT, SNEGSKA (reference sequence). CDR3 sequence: CSASPAGPGINQPQHV. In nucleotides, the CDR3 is TGCAGTGCTAGCCCGGCGGGTCCAGGGATCAATCAGCCCCAGCATGTT.

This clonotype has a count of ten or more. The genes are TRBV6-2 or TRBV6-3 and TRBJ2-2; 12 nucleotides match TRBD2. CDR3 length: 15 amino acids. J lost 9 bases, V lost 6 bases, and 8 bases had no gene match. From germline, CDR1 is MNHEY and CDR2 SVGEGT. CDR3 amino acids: CASSSIGLAGRELFF. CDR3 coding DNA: TGTGCCAGCAGCTCTATCGGACTAGCGGGACGGGAGCTGTTTTTT.

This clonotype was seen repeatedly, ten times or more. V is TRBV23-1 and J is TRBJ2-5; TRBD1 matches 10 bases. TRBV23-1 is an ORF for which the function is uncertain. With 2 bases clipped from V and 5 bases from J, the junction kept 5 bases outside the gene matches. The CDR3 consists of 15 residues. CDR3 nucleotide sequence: TGCGCCAGCAGTCAACCAGACAGGGGGCTGGAGACCCAGTACTTC. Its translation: CASSQPDRGLETQYF.

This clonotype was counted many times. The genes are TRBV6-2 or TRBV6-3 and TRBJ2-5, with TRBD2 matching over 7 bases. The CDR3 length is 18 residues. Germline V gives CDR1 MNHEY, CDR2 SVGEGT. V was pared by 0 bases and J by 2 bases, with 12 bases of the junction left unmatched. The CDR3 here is CASSYSTRRGGGQETQYF. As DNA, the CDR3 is TGTGCCAGCAGTTACTCGACCCGACGGGGCGGGGGACAAGAGACCCAGTACTTC.

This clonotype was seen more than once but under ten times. This CDR3 is CASSFSDRGANYGYTF. CDR3 DNA: TGTGCCAGCAGTTTTAGCGACAGGGGAGCTAACTATGGCTACACCTTC. The V gene is TRBV6-6, the J gene TRBJ1-2; 8 nucleotides align to TRBD1. The V segment lost 4 bases and the J segment 0 bases; nucleotides outside the gene matches: 7. Germline V gene lookup returns CDR1 MNHNY and CDR2 SVGAGI (reference sequence). This CDR3 comprises 16 residues.

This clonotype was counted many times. CDR3 bases: TGTGCCAGCAATTCGCTGGGGGGCGACGACACCGGGGAGCTGTTTTTT. Its protein is CASNSLGGDDTGELFF. This chain connects TRBV5-4 to TRBJ2-2; D might be TRBD1 or TRBD2, each matching 6 bases. The CDR3 has 16 residues. V was cut by 6 bases and J by 3 bases, with 18 bases left in between. Germline V lookup: CDR1 SGHNT, CDR2 YYREEE (reference sequence).

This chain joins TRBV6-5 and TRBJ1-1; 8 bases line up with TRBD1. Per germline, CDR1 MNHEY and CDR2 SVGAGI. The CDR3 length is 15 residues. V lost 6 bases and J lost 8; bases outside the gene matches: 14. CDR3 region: CASRGFGGQAVEAFF. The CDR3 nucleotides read TGTGCCAGCAGGGGGTTTGGGGGACAGGCTGTCGAAGCTTTCTTT.

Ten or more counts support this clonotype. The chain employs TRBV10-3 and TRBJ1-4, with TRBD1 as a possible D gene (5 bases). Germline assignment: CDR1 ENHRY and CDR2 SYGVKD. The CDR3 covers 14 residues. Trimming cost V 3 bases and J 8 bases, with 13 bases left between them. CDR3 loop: CAISDQGEGEKLFF. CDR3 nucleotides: TGTGCCATCAGTGACCAAGGGGAAGGGGAAAAACTGTTTTTT.

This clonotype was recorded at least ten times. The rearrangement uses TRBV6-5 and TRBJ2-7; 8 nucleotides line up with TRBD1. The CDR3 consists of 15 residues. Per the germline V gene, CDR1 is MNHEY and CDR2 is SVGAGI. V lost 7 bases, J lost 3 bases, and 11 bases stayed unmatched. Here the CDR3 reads CASIPPRTGFYEQYV. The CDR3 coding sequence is TGTGCCAGCATCCCCCCCCGGACAGGGTTCTACGAGCAGTACGTC.

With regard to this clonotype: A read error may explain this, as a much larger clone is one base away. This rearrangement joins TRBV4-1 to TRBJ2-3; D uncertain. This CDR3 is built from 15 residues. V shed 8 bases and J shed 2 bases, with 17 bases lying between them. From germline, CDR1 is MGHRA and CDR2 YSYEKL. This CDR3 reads CASCPATGPTDTQYF. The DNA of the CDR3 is TGCGCCAGCTGCCCGGCGACTGGACCCACAGATACGCAGTATTTT.

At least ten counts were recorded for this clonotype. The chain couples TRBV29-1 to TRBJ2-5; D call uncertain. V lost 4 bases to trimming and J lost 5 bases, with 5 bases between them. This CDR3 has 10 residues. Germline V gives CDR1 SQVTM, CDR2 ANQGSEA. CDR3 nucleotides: TGCAGCGTTGGAATGGAGACCCAGTACTTC. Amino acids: CSVGMETQYF. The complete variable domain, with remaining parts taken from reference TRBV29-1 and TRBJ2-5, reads SAVISQKPSRDICQRGTSLTIQCQVDSQVTMMFWYRQQPGQSLTLIATANQGSEATYESGFVIDKFPISRPNLTFSTLTVSNMSPEDSSIYLCSVGMETQYFGPGTRLLVL.

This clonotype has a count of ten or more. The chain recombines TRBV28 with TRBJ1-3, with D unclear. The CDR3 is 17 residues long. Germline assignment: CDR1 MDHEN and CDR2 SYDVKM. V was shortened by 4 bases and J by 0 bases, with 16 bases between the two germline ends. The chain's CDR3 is CASSYTRKARSGNTIYF. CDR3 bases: TGTGCCAGCAGTTACACTCGAAAAGCCCGCTCTGGAAACACCATATATTTT.

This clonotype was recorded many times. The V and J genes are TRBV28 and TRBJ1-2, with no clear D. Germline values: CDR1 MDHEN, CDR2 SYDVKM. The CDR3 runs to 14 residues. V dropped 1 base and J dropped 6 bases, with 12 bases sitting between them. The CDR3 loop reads CASSLFSRGDGYTF. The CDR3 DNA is TGTGCCAGCAGTTTATTTTCGCGCGGGGATGGCTACACCTTC.

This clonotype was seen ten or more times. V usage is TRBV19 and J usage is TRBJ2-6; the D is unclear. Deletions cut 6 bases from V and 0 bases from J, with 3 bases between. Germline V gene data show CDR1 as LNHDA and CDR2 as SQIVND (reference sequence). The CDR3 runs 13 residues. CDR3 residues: CASRTSGANVLTF. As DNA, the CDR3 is TGTGCCAGTAGGACCTCTGGGGCCAACGTCCTGACTTTC.

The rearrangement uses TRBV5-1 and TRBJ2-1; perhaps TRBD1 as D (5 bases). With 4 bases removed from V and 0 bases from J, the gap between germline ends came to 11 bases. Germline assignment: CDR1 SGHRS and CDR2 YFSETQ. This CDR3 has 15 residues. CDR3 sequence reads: CASSQAQGSYNEQFF. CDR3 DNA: TGCGCCAGCAGCCAAGCGCAGGGCTCCTACAATGAGCAGTTCTTC.

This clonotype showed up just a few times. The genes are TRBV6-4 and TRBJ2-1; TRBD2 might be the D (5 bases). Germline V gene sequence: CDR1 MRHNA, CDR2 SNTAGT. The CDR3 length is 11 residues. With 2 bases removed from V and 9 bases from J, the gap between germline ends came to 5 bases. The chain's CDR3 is CASSDAGEQFF. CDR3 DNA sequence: TGTGCCAGCAGTGACGCGGGTGAGCAGTTCTTC.

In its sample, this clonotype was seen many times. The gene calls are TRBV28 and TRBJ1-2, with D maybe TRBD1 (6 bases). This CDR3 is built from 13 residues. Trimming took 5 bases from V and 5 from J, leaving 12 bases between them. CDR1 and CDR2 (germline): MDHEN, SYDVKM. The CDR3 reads CASSRTATYGYTF. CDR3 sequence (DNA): TGTGCCAGCAGTAGGACAGCTACATATGGCTACACCTTC.

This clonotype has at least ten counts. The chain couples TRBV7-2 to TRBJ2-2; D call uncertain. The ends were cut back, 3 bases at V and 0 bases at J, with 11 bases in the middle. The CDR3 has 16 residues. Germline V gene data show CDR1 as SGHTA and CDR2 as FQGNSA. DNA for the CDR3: TGTGCCAGCAGCTTGCAGGCGTGGACGAACACCGGGGAGCTGTTTTTT. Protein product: CASSLQAWTNTGELFF.

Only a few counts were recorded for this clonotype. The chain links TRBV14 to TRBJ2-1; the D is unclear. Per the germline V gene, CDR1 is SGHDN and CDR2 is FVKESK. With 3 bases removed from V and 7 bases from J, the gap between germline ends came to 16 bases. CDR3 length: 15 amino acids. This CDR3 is CASSQPRYLGNEQFF. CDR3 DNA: TGTGCCAGCAGCCAGCCACGGTACCTGGGTAATGAGCAGTTCTTC.

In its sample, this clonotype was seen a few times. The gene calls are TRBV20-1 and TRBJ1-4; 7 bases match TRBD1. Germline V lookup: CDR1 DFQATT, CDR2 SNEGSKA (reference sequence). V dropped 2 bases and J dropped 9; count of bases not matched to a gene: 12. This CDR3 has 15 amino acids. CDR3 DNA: TGCAGTGCTAGATACGCCGGGACAGCCCTCCAAAAACTGTTTTTT. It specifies CSARYAGTALQKLFF.

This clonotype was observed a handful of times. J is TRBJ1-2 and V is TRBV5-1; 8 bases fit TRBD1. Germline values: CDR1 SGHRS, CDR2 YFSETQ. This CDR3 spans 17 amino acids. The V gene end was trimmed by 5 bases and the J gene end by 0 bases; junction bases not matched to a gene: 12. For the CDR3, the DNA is TGCGCCAGCAGACCAGGGGGCACAGGAGCTGCTAACTATGGCTACACCTTC. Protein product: CASRPGGTGAANYGYTF. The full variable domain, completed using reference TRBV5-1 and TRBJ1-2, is KAGVTQTPRYLIKTRGQQVTLSCSPISGHRSVSWYQQTPGQGLQFLFEYFSETQRNKGNFPGRFSGRQFSNSRSEMNVSTLELGDSALYLCASRPGGTGAANYGYTFGSGTRLTVV.

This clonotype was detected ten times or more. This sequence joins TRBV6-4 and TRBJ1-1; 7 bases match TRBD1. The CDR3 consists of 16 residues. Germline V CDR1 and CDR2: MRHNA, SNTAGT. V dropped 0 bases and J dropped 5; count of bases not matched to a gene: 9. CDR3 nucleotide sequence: TGTGCCAGCAGTGACTCCCGTCGAGGGGGCAGAACTGAAGCTTTCTTT. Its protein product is CASSDSRRGGRTEAFF.

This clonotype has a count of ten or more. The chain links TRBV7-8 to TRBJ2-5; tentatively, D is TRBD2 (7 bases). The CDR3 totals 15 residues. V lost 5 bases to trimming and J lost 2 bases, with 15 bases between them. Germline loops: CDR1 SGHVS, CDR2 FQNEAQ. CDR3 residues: CASSPGRGPQETQYF. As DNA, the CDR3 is TGTGCCAGCAGCCCAGGGCGGGGGCCTCAAGAGACCCAGTACTTC.